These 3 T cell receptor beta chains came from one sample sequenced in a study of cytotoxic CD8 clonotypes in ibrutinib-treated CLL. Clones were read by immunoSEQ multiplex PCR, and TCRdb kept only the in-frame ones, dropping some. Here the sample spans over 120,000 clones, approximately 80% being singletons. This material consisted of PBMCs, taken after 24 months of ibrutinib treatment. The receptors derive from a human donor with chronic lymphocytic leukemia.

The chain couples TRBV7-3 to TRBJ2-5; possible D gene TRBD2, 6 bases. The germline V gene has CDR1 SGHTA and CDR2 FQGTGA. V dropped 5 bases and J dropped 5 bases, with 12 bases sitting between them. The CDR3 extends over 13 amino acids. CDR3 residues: CASSPGLGETQYF. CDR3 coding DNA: TGTGCCAGCAGCCCGGGACTGGGGGAGACCCAGTACTTC.

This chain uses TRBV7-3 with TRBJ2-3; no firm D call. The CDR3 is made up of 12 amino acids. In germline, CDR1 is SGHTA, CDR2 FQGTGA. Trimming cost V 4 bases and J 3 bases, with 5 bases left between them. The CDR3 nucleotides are TGTGCCAGCAGCTCCCGTACAGATACGCAGTATTTT. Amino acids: CASSSRTDTQYF.

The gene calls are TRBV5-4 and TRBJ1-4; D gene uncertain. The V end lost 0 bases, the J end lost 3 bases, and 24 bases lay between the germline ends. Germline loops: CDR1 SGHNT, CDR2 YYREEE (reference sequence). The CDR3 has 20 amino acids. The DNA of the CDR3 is TGTGCCAGCAGCTTGGACCCCGACATTTCCGTTCGGGGTCCTAATGAAAAACTGTTTTTT. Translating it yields CASSLDPDISVRGPNEKLFF.